This entry is about one T cell receptor beta chain. Its antigen is currently unknown. Germline-derived CDR1 and CDR2 are SGHAT and FQNNGV. Germline trimming cut 4 bases from V and 0 bases from J; bases unmatched to any gene: 5. The length of the CDR3 is 16 residues. The sample is drawn from a study of T-cell reconstitution after alpha-beta-depleted transplantation in children. General study points: There were some patients whose high TCRbeta diversity at day 60 came from surviving recipient T cells and thymic progenitors. The authors attributed T-cell counts and diversity one year after transplant mostly to newly produced T cells. Roughly two months post-transplant, alpha-beta T cells reportedly originated from several hundred graft clones that had expanded.

A TCRbeta library incorporating unique molecular identifiers was prepared. One entry per CDR3 protein, called by TCRdb with MiXCR from the PCR reads. Seen here are about 640,000 distinct CDR3 sequences, 10% to 15% observed once, and the top ten hold about 2%. The V call is TRBV11-2, the J call TRBJ2-1; 8 bases are a match to TRBD1. The specimen comprised PBMCs, mostly from graft donor cells, sampled 360 days after TCRalphabeta/CD19-depleted stem cell transplant. This TCR was recovered from a male patient between 10 and 17 years old who had a stem cell transplant for acute myeloid leukemia, so the T cells may come from the graft donor. The CDR3 loop reads CASSSRGPSSYNEQFF. CDR3 DNA sequence: TGTGCCAGCAGCTCCAGGGGGCCCAGCTCCTACAATGAGCAGTTCTTC.